The T cell receptor (beta chain) described here comes from a study of CXCR3-negative and CXCR3-positive naive CD8 T cells. Each CD8+ T cell subset was sorted in triplicate, around 300,000 cells each. A remark on this clonotype: Its antigen is still unknown.

Libraries of TRB cDNA were made by 5' RACE and carried UMIs. For each CDR3 protein, TCRdb gives one entry from its re-call of the 5' RACE reads, without DNA. Its clone listing holds about 40,000 distinct CDR3 sequences. Germline CDR1 reads SGHAT; CDR2 reads FQNNGV. The CDR3 has 15 residues. Study conclusions and caveats: PBMCs showed partially decreased CXCR3 expression after cryopreservation, and most assays used fresh PBMCs. Naive subsets were similarly diverse, while memory CD8+ repertoires were much less diverse. With respect to TRBV-TRBJ usage, naive CXCR3-negative and CXCR3-positive cells were similar; memory differed.

This chain links TRBV11-2 with TRBJ2-7; TCRdb outputs TRBD2, but without DNA this stays unchecked. Sequences were obtained from memory CD8+ T cells from blood. This receptor was taken from a human donor in good health. Some clones in this sample may be carry-over from other donors' samples. This CDR3 is CASSFSGGASYEQYF.